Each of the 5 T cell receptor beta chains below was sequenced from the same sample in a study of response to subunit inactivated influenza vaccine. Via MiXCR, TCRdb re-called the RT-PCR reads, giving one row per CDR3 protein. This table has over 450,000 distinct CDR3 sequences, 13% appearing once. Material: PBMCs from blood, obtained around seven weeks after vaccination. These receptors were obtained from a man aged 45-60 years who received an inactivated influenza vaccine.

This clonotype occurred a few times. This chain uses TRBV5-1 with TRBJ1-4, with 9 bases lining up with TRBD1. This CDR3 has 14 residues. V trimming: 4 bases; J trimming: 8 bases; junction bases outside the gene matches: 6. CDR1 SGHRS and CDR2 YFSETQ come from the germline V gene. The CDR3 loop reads CASSGTGWREKLFF. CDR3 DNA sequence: TGCGCCAGCAGCGGGACAGGGTGGAGGGAAAAACTGTTTTTT.

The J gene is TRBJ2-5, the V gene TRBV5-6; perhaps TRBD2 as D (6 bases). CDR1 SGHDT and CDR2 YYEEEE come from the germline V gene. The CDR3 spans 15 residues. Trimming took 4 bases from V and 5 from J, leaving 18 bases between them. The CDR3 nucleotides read TGTGCCAGCAGCGGGGAGGAGGGCCCCCACGAGACCCAGTACTTC. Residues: CASSGEEGPHETQYF.

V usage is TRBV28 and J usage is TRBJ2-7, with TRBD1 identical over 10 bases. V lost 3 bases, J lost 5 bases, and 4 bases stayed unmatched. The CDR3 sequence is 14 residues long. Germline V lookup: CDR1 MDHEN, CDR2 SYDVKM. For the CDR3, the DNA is TGTGCCAGCAGTTTTGGGACAGGGGTCCACGAGCAGTACTTC. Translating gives CASSFGTGVHEQYF.

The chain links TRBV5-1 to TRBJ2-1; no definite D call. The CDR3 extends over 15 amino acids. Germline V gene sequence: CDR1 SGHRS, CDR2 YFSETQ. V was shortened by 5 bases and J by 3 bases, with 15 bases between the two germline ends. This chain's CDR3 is CASRLTTLGYNEQFF. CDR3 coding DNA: TGCGCCAGCAGATTAACTACCCTCGGCTACAATGAGCAGTTCTTC. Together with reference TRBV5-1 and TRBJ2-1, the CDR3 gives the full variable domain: KAGVTQTPRYLIKTRGQQVTLSCSPISGHRSVSWYQQTPGQGLQFLFEYFSETQRNKGNFPGRFSGRQFSNSRSEMNVSTLELGDSALYLCASRLTTLGYNEQFFGPGTRLTVL.

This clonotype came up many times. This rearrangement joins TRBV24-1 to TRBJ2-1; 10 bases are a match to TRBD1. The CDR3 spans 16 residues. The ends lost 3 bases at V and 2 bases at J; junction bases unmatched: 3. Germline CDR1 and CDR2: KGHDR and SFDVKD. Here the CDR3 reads CATSDVGTGAYNEQFF. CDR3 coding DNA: TGTGCCACCAGTGATGTCGGGACAGGGGCCTACAATGAGCAGTTCTTC.